This T cell receptor (beta chain) was recorded in a study of CD8 T cells in ankylosing spondylitis. General study points: Previous work reported some of these motif variants in the synovial fluid and blood of reactive arthritis.

Worth noting for this clonotype: Its matching antigen is unknown.

Using its own MiXCR run on the 5' RACE reads, TCRdb lists one record per CDR3 protein. The sample contains approximately 300,000 distinct CDR3 sequences, around 20% of which appear only once. This CDR3 has 16 amino acids. V lost 2 bases to trimming and J lost 5 bases, with 19 bases between them. The clonotype originates from a female donor with ankylosing spondylitis or in good health (not recorded which). The source material was blood, either unsorted or a sorted T cell fraction (not recorded which). The chain couples TRBV12-3 or TRBV12-4 to TRBJ2-7; D call uncertain. The CDR3 coding sequence is TGTGCCAGCAGTTTACTCCAGAAAAAACCAAGCCACGAGCAGTACTTC. Translation gives CASSLLQKKPSHEQYF.